This T cell receptor (beta chain) came from a study of CD8+ T cells in alopecia areata. Study overall: It was oral tofacitinib, at 5 to 10 mg twice daily, that treated patients received. Overall study findings and caveats: Mice showed TCR sharing more clearly than patients did, possibly owing to HLA. It was lesional scalp, especially alopecia totalis/universalis, that showed higher clonality than normal scalp.

For this clone: No antigen is known for it.

Those with alopecia areata gave lesional scalp punch biopsies and peripheral blood. V lost 2 bases to trimming and J lost 4 bases, with 10 bases between them. Germline values: CDR1 MNHEY, CDR2 SVGAGI. The CDR3 has 14 amino acids. In each case, RNA was isolated and then reverse transcribed into cDNA as the sequencing template. TCRdb's copy holds only in-frame clones and misses some; the assay was immunoSEQ multiplex PCR. The repertoire holds approximately 150,000 clones, with 80% to 90% as singletons. Source: CD8+ T cells sorted from blood, taken at week 0. This chain joins TRBV6-5 and TRBJ2-3; the D gene is possibly TRBD2 (5 bases). This receptor was identified in a human donor with alopecia areata. The CDR3 reads CASSYVLAPDTQYF. In nucleotides, the CDR3 is TGTGCCAGCAGTTACGTGCTAGCCCCAGATACGCAGTATTTT.